This TCR beta chain was sequenced in a study of beta chain features in type 1 diabetes. Study information: The study found patients and healthy donors alike in age, gender and cell yields.

The investigators reverse transcribed all of the isolated RNA, so they sequenced expressed TCRB transcripts. Approximately 3.7 million reads per sample on average were obtained from naive, central memory and regulatory T cell samples. Clones were sequenced by immunoSEQ multiplex PCR, and TCRdb holds only the in-frame ones, with some missing. This sample yields around 450,000 clones, of which roughly an eighth are seen a single time; 0.045% to 0.05% belongs to the top ten. This clone showed up just a few times. Its matching antigen is unknown. CDR3 size: 13 residues. Germline values: CDR1 SNHLY, CDR2 FYNNEI. Trimming removed 8 bases at V and 9 bases at J, with 20 bases between. General study findings and limits: An over-representation of cells with high TCR expression could result from cDNA sequencing. Shorter TCRB CDR3s, moderately but significantly so, were found in Type 1 diabetes patients in all four CD4+ subsets.

Material for sequencing was naive CD4+ T cells from blood. The rearrangement uses TRBV2 and TRBJ2-7; tentatively, D is TRBD2 (7 bases). The TCR was taken from a woman in her late teens or twenties in good health. The CDR3 spells CASGLRGLVGQYV. The CDR3 DNA is TGTGCCAGCGGCCTGCGGGGGCTGGTCGGGCAGTACGTC.